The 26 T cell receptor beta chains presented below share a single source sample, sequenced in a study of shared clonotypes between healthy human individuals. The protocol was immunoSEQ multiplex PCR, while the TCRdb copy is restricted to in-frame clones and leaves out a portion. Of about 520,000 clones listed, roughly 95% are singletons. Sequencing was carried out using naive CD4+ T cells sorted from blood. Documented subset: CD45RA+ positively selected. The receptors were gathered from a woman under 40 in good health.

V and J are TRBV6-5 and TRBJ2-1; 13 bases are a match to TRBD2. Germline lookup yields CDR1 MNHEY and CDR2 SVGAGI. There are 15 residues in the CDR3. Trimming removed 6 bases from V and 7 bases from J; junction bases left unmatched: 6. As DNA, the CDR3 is TGTGCCAGCAGATGGACTAGCGGGAGTTTTAATGAGCAGTTCTTC. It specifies CASRWTSGSFNEQFF.

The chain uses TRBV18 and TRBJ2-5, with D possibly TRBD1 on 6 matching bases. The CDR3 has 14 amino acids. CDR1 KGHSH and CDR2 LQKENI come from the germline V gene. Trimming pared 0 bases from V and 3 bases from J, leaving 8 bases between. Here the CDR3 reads CASSPPGQKETQYF. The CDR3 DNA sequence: TGTGCCAGCTCACCACCGGGACAAAAAGAGACCCAGTACTTC. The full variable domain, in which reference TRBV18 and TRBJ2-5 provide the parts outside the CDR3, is NAGVMQNPRHLVRRRGQEARLRCSPMKGHSHVYWYRQLPEEGLKFMVYLQKENIIDESGMPKERFSAEFPKEGPSILRIQQVVRGDSAAYFCASSPPGQKETQYFGPGTRLLVL.

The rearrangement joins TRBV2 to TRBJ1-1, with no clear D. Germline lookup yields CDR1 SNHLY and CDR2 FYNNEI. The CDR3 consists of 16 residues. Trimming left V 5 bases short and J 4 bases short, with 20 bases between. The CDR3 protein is CASSSEGVTKATEAFF. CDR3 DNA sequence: TGTGCCAGCAGTAGTGAAGGAGTCACTAAAGCCACTGAAGCTTTCTTT. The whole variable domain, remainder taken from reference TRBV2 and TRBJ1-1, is EPEVTQTPSHQVTQMGQEVILRCVPISNHLYFYWYRQILGQKVEFLVSFYNNEISEKSEIFDDQFSVERPDGSNFTLKIRSTKLEDSAMYFCASSSEGVTKATEAFFGQGTRLTVV.

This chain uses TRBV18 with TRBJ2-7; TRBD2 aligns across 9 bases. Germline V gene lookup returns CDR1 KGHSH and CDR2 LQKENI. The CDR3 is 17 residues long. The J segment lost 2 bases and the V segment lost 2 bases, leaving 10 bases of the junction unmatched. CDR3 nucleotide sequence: TGTGCCAGCTCACCATCCGCGGGAGGGGGGTTGGCCTACGAGCAGTACTTC. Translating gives CASSPSAGGGLAYEQYF. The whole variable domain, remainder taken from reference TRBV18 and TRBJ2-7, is NAGVMQNPRHLVRRRGQEARLRCSPMKGHSHVYWYRQLPEEGLKFMVYLQKENIIDESGMPKERFSAEFPKEGPSILRIQQVVRGDSAAYFCASSPSAGGGLAYEQYFGPGTRLTVT.

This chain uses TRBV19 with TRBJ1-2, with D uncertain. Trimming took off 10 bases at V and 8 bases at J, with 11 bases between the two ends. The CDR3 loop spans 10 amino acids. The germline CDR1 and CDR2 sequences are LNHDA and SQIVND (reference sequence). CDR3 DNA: TGTGCCACCCCCCTCCCCGGCTACACCTTC. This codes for CATPLPGYTF.

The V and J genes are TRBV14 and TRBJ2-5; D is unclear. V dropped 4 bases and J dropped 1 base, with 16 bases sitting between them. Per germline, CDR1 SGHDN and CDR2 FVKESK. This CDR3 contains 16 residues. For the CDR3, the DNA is TGTGCCAGCAGCCCACTCTTGAGGCAGCTCCAAGAGACCCAGTACTTC. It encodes CASSPLLRQLQETQYF.

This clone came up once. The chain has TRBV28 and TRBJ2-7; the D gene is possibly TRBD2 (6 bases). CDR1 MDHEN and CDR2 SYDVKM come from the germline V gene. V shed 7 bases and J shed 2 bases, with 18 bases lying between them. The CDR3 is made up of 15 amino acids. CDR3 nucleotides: TGTGCCAGCATGCGGGGACCCAAAGGGGCCTACGAGCAGTACTTC. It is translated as CASMRGPKGAYEQYF.

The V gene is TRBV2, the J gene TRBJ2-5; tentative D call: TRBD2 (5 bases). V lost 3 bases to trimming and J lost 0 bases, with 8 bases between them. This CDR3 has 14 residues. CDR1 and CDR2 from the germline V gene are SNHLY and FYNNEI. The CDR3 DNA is TGTGCCAGCAGTGAGGAGGTCTACCAAGAGACCCAGTACTTC. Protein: CASSEEVYQETQYF.

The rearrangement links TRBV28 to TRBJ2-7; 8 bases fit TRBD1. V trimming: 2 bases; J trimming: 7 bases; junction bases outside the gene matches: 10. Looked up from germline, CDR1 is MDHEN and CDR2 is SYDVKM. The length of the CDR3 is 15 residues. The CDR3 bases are TGTGCCAGCAGTTTAGTGGACAGGGTTATGTGGGAGCAGTACTTC. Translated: CASSLVDRVMWEQYF.

The CDR3 nucleotides are TGTGCCAGCAGCCGGCGGGAGGGGGAGACCCAGTACTTC. It specifies CASSRREGETQYF. J is TRBJ2-5 and V is TRBV7-2; TRBD2 matches at 9 bases. This CDR3 has 13 residues. V was pared by 5 bases and J by 5 bases, with 3 bases of the junction left unmatched. CDR1 is SGHTA and CDR2 is FQGNSA in the germline V gene.

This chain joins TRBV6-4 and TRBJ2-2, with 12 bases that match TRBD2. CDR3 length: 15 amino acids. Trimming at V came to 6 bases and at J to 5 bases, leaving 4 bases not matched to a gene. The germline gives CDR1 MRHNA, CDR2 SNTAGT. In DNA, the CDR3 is TGTGCCAGCAGCGTGGGACTAGCGGGTACCGGGGAGCTGTTTTTT. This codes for CASSVGLAGTGELFF.

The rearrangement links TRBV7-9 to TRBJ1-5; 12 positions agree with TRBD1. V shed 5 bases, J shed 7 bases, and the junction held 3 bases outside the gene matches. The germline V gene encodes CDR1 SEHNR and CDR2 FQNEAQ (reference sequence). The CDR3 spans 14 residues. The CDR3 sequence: CASSRGTGGQPQHF. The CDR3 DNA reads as TGTGCCAGCAGCCGGGGGACAGGGGGCCAGCCCCAGCATTTT. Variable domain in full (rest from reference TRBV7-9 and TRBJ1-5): DTGVSQNPRHKITKRGQNVTFRCDPISEHNRLYWYRQTLGQGPEFLTYFQNEAQLEKSRLLSDRFSAERPKGSFSTLEIQRTEQGDSAMYLCASSRGTGGQPQHFGDGTRLSIL.

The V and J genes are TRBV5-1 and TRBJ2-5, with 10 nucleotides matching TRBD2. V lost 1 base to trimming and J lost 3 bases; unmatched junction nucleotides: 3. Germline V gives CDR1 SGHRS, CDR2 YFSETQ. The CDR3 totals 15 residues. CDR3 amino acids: CASSLTSGIEETQYF. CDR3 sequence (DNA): TGCGCCAGCAGCTTGACTAGCGGGATCGAAGAGACCCAGTACTTC. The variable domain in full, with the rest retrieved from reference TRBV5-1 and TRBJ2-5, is KAGVTQTPRYLIKTRGQQVTLSCSPISGHRSVSWYQQTPGQGLQFLFEYFSETQRNKGNFPGRFSGRQFSNSRSEMNVSTLELGDSALYLCASSLTSGIEETQYFGPGTRLLVL.

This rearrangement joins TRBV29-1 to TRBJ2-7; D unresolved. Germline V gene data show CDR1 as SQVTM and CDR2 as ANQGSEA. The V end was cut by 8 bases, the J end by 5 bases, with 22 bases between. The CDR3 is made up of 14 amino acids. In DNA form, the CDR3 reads TGCAGCCGATGGCTCCCCGAGAGCACCGACGAGCAGTACTTC. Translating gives CSRWLPESTDEQYF.

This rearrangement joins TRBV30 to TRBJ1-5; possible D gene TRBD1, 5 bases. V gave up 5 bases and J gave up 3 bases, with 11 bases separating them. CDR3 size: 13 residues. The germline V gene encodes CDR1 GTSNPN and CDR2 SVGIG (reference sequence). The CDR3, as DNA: TGTGCCTGGTCCCGGGACCACAATCAGCCCCAGCATTTT. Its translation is CAWSRDHNQPQHF. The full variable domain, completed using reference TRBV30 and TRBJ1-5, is SQTIHQWPATLVQPVGSPLSLECTVEGTSNPNLYWYRQAAGRGLQLLFYSVGIGQISSEVPQNLSASRPQDRQFILSSKKLLLSDSGFYLCAWSRDHNQPQHFGDGTRLSIL.

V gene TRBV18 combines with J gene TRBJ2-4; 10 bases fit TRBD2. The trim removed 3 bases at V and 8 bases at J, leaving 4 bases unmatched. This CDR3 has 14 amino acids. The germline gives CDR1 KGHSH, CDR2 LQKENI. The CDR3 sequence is CASSPLSGRDIQYF. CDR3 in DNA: TGTGCCAGCTCACCGCTCAGCGGGAGGGACATTCAGTACTTC.

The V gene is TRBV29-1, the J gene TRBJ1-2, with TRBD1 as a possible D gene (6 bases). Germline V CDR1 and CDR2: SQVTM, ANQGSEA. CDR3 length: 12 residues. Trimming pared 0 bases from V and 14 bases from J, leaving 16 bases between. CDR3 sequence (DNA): TGCAGCGTTGAAGATGGTGGGACAAAAAGGACCTTC. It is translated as CSVEDGGTKRTF.

CDR3 region: CASSLVGGSDYGYTF. For the CDR3, the DNA is TGTGCCAGCAGCTTAGTAGGGGGCAGCGACTATGGCTACACCTTC. V and J are TRBV7-8 and TRBJ1-2; 7 nucleotides match TRBD1. The V gene's germline CDR1 is SGHVS and CDR2 FQNEAQ. V gave up 1 base and J gave up 3 bases; unmatched junction bases: 5. This CDR3 is built from 15 residues.

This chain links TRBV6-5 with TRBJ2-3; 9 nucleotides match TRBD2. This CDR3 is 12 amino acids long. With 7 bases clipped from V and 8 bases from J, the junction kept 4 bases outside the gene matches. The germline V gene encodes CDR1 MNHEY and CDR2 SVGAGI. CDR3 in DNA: TGTGCCAGCATCGGTAGCGGGAGTACGCAGTATTTT. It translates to CASIGSGSTQYF.

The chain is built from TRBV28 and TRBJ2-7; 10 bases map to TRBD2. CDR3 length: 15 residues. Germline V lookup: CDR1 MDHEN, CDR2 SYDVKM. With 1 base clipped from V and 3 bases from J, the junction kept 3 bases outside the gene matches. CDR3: CASSLSASGSYEQYF. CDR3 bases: TGTGCCAGCAGTTTATCGGCTAGCGGGAGCTACGAGCAGTACTTC. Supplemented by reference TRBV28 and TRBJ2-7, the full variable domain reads DVKVTQSSRYLVKRTGEKVFLECVQDMDHENMFWYRQDPGLGLRLIYFSYDVKMKEKGDIPEGYSVSREKKERFSLILESASTNQTSMYLCASSLSASGSYEQYFGPGTRLTVT.

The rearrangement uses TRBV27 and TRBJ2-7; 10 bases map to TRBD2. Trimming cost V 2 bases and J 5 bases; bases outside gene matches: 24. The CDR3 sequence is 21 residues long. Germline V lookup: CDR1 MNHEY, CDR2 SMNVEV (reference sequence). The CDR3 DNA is TGTGCCAGCAGTTTACTCCTCATTCGCCCTCAAACTAGCGGGACAAATCACGAGCAGTACTTC. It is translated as CASSLLLIRPQTSGTNHEQYF.

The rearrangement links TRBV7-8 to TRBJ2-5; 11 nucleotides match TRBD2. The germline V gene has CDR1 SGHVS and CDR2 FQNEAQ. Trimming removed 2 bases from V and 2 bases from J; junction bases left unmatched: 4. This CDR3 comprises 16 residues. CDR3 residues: CASSLLTSGMQETQYF. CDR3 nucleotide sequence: TGTGCCAGCAGCTTATTGACTAGCGGGATGCAAGAGACCCAGTACTTC.

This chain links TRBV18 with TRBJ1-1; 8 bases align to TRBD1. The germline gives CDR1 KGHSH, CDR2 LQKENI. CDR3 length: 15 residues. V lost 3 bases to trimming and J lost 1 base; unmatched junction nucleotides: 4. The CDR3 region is CASSPPGTGNTEAFF. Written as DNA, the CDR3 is TGTGCCAGCTCACCTCCCGGGACAGGGAACACTGAAGCTTTCTTT.

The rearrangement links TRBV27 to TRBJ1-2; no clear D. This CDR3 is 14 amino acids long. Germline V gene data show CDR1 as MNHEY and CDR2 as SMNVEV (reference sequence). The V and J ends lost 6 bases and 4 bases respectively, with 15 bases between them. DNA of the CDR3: TGTGCCAGCAGACCTTCAGGAGTGTCCTATGGCTACACCTTC. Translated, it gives CASRPSGVSYGYTF.

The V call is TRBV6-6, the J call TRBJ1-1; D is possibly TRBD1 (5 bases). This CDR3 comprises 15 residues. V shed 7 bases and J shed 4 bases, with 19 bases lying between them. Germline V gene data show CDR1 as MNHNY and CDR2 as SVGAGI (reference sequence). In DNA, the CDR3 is TGTGCCAGCACCTCATTAGCGGCAAGGGGCACTGAAGCTTTCTTT. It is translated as CASTSLAARGTEAFF.

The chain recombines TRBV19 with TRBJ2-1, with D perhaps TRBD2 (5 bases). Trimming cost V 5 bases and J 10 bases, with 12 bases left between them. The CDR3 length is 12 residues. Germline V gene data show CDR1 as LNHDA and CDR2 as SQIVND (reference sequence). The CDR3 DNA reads TGTGCCAGTAGTTTCCTGGGGAGCGAGCAGTTCTTC. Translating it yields CASSFLGSEQFF.